The clone carrying this TCR beta chain has only a few counts. What it binds is unknown. The sample belongs to a study of regulatory and conventional T cells in RAG deficiency. Assay used: immunoSEQ multiplex PCR; TCRdb lists only in-frame clones, some missing. The data show some 35,000 clones, around 76% seen once. V lost 0 bases and J lost 1, with 13 bases in between. Looked up from germline, CDR1 is SGHRS and CDR2 is YFSETQ. This CDR3 is built from 16 residues. The sorted conventional CD4+ T cells were CD25-low and CD127-high, with genomic DNA sequenced. Regarding the study as a whole: RAG-deficient patients showed markedly lower Shannon entropy and higher Simpson indices than control T-cell subsets. Treg unique TCR beta sequences were 90 to 100-fold fewer in Omenn syndrome and CID/AS patients than controls. Shorter CDR3s in all patient subsets; >80% Treg-Tconv overlap in Omenn.

These same data were also listed under a study on regulatory T cells. That study reports: Primers: 52 TRBV forward and 13 TRBJ reverse. Regulatory T cells showed the strongest V-J pair restriction and V/J gene skewing among patient repertoires.

This sequence joins TRBV5-1 and TRBJ1-1; possibly TRBD1 for D (5 bases). The material sequenced was CD4+ effector T cells sorted from blood. The clonotype comes from a human donor in good health. The CDR3 region is CASSLAGQGGNTEAFF. CDR3 nucleotide sequence: TGCGCCAGCAGCTTGGCCGGTCAGGGCGGGAACACTGAAGCTTTCTTT.